A single sample is the source of the 18 T cell receptor beta chains below, sequenced in a study of a mutant IDH1 vaccine in newly diagnosed glioma. Sequencing used immunoSEQ multiplex PCR; TCRdb keeps in-frame clones, though not all of them. This repertoire shows approximately 100,000 clones, about 87% found once; its top ten account for roughly 0.54%. Described time point: baseline, week 1 (first vaccination visit). Treatment noted: pre-vaccination baseline after standard-of-care therapy. The starting material was PBMCs, obtained from a glioma patient treated with radiotherapy, temozolomide or both. These receptors were obtained from a woman aged 45 to 65 with glioma.

The chain employs TRBV19 and TRBJ2-7, with 7 bases matching TRBD2. The CDR3 is 16 amino acids. Germline-derived CDR1 and CDR2 are LNHDA and SQIVND (reference sequence). V shed 3 bases, J shed 5 bases, and the junction held 13 bases outside the gene matches. The CDR3 reads CASSIGAGPGLDEQYF. In DNA, the CDR3 is TGTGCCAGTAGTATCGGAGCGGGACCGGGGCTGGACGAGCAGTACTTC.

The rearrangement joins TRBV5-6 to TRBJ2-5; unclear D gene. The CDR3 totals 13 residues. Germline V lookup: CDR1 SGHDT, CDR2 YYEEEE. V lost 2 bases and J 4 bases, leaving 9 bases between the germline ends. The CDR3, as DNA: TGTGCCAGCAGCTTTTCCCTAAGAGAGACCCAGTACTTC. It specifies CASSFSLRETQYF.

The chain uses TRBV9 and TRBJ2-3; D unresolved. V was trimmed by 2 bases and J by 2 bases, leaving 21 bases between them. CDR3 length equals 18 residues. Germline loops: CDR1 SGDLS, CDR2 YYNGEE. DNA of the CDR3: TGTGCCAGCAGCGTCAAGACCGCCCTAATGTCGACCACAGATACGCAGTATTTT. Protein sequence: CASSVKTALMSTTDTQYF.

The chain recombines TRBV11-3 with TRBJ1-6; maybe TRBD1 (5 bases). CDR1 SGHNT and CDR2 YENEEA come from the germline V gene. The CDR3 contains 13 residues. The germline V and J ends were trimmed by 5 bases and 8 bases, with 10 bases remaining between them. The CDR3 coding sequence is TGTGCCAGCAGCATCAGGGAGGATTCACCCCTCCACTTT. Amino acid sequence: CASSIREDSPLHF.

This chain joins TRBV11-1 and TRBJ2-7, with 9 bases identical to TRBD1. This CDR3 is built from 15 residues. V was clipped by 0 bases and J by 4 bases; unmatched bases: 4. The V gene's germline CDR1 is SGHAT and CDR2 FQDESV (reference sequence). CDR3 in DNA: TGTGCCAGCAGCTTAGCGGACAGGGGTCTGTACGAGCAGTACTTC. It yields the protein CASSLADRGLYEQYF. Based on the CDR3 plus reference TRBV11-1 and TRBJ2-7, the full variable domain is EAEVAQSPRYKITEKSQAVAFWCDPISGHATLYWYRQILGQGPELLVQFQDESVVDDSQLPKDRFSAERLKGVDSTLKIQPAELGDSAMYLCASSLADRGLYEQYFGPGTRLTVT.

The V gene is TRBV5-1, the J gene TRBJ2-3; no clear D gene. Germline V gene sequence: CDR1 SGHRS, CDR2 YFSETQ. The CDR3 sequence is 14 residues long. The V gene lost 0 bases and the J gene lost 2 bases, with 7 bases spanning the gap. The CDR3 DNA reads as TGCGCCAGCAGCTTGGCTATTCCCACAGATACGCAGTATTTT. Residues: CASSLAIPTDTQYF.

This chain connects TRBV27 to TRBJ1-1; the D gene is possibly TRBD1 (6 bases). The CDR3 has 11 amino acids. Germline assignment: CDR1 MNHEY and CDR2 SMNVEV (reference sequence). Deletions cut 8 bases from V and 8 bases from J, with 12 bases between. The CDR3 coding sequence is TGTGCCAGCGGGGGGCCAATAGAAGCTTTCTTT. Its translation: CASGGPIEAFF.

This clone has just a few counts. V gene TRBV28 combines with J gene TRBJ2-5; D gene ambiguous. This CDR3 contains 13 residues. The germline gives CDR1 MDHEN, CDR2 SYDVKM. Trimming removed 3 bases at V and 7 bases at J, with 12 bases between. The CDR3 region is CASSLPPPMTQYF. The CDR3 DNA is TGTGCCAGCAGTTTGCCACCCCCTATGACCCAGTACTTC.

The chain has TRBV5-1 and TRBJ2-1; D not certain. This CDR3 is built from 15 residues. Per germline, CDR1 SGHRS and CDR2 YFSETQ. Trimming stripped 0 bases from V and 0 bases from J, with 7 bases between. CDR3 protein: CASSLVGNSYNEQFF. The CDR3 region has the DNA TGCGCCAGCAGCTTGGTAGGAAACTCCTACAATGAGCAGTTCTTC.

The chain links TRBV7-8 to TRBJ1-5, with 7 bases matching TRBD1. The V gene end was trimmed by 5 bases and the J gene end by 2 bases; junction bases not matched to a gene: 9. The CDR3 contains 16 residues. CDR1 and CDR2 from the germline V gene are SGHVS and FQNEAQ. CDR3 residues: CASSPYRGPGNQPQHF. CDR3 nucleotides: TGTGCCAGCAGCCCGTACAGGGGCCCTGGCAATCAGCCCCAGCATTTT.

The rearrangement joins TRBV7-9 to TRBJ1-1; D gene unclear. Germline V gene data show CDR1 as SEHNR and CDR2 as FQNEAQ (reference sequence). The CDR3 runs 15 residues. V gave up 5 bases and J gave up 5 bases, with 18 bases separating them. CDR3 sequence: CASSPGWEDWTEAFF. The CDR3 bases are TGTGCCAGCAGCCCCGGGTGGGAGGATTGGACTGAAGCTTTCTTT.

This clone was seen only once. This sequence joins TRBV5-1 and TRBJ2-5, with a weak D call TRBD1 (6 bases). The J call may not be correct, given that the DNA end is closer to TRBJ2-7. Germline CDR1 reads SGHRS; CDR2 reads YFSETQ. This CDR3 region has 15 residues. The DNA for the CDR3 is TGCGCCAGCAGCGTATATACAGGGTCCGAGTACGAGCAGTACTTC. Translating it yields CASSVYTGSEYEQYF.

For the CDR3, the DNA is TGTGCCAGCAGCTTGGCGGGTATTGACACCGGGGAGCTGTTTTTT. Amino acid sequence: CASSLAGIDTGELFF. The chain is built from TRBV5-4 and TRBJ2-2; D gene ambiguous. Germline V gene sequence: CDR1 SGHNT, CDR2 YYREEE (reference sequence). The CDR3 sequence is 15 residues long. Trimming took 0 bases from V and 3 from J, leaving 9 bases between them.

The chain recombines TRBV7-6 with TRBJ2-3; 9 nucleotides line up with TRBD2. J gave up 5 bases and V 5 bases, and 11 bases lay outside the gene matches. Germline CDR1 reads SGHVS; CDR2 reads FNYEAQ. The CDR3 runs 16 residues. CDR3 coding DNA: TGTGCCAGCAGCCCGAGGGCGGGAGGGCCTGGAGATACGCAGTATTTT. Its protein product is CASSPRAGGPGDTQYF.

The chain employs TRBV9 and TRBJ2-7, with 11 bases aligning to TRBD1. The CDR3 totals 17 residues. The germline CDR1 and CDR2 sequences are SGDLS and YYNGEE. V was pared by 3 bases and J by 5 bases, with 13 bases of the junction left unmatched. Written as DNA, the CDR3 is TGTGCCAGCAGCGATGGAGGTTTAGGGGACAGGGGGAACGAGCAGTACTTC. Amino acids: CASSDGGLGDRGNEQYF.

This chain connects TRBV7-9 to TRBJ2-5; 9 nucleotides agree with TRBD2. This CDR3 comprises 15 residues. Germline CDR1 is SEHNR and CDR2 is FQNEAQ (reference sequence). The V gene end was trimmed by 7 bases and the J gene end by 4 bases; junction bases not matched to a gene: 10. The CDR3 reads CASILSGGRRETQYF. The CDR3 DNA reads TGTGCCAGCATTTTAAGCGGGGGGCGGAGAGAGACCCAGTACTTC.

This chain links TRBV6-5 with TRBJ1-5; maybe TRBD1 (5 bases). The germline V gene has CDR1 MNHEY and CDR2 SVGAGI. Trimming left V 6 bases short and J 1 base short, with 13 bases between. This CDR3 spans 15 amino acids. Written as DNA, the CDR3 is TGTGCCAGCAGCCGCGGACAAACAAGCAATCAGCCCCAGCATTTT. Translation: CASSRGQTSNQPQHF.

The genes are TRBV9 and TRBJ2-1; TRBD2 agrees at 7 bases. Germline trimming cut 4 bases from V and 10 bases from J; bases unmatched to any gene: 14. Germline V gives CDR1 SGDLS, CDR2 YYNGEE. The CDR3 is 15 amino acids. Here the CDR3 DNA reads TGTGCCAGCAGCCAATGGGACTCGGGGAGGGAAGAGCAGTTCTTC. It yields the protein CASSQWDSGREEQFF.